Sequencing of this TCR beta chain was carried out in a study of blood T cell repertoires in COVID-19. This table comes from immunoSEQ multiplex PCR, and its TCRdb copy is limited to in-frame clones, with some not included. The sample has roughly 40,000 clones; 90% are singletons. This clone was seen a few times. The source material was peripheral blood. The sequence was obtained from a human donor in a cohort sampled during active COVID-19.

CDR3 loop: CASSQFGGSTYEQYF. CDR3 DNA: TGTGCCAGCAGCCAATTCGGCGGCAGCACATACGAGCAGTACTTC. The genes are TRBV3-1 (or the pseudogene TRBV3-2) and TRBJ2-7; D not certain. Germline V gene sequence: CDR1 LGHDT, CDR2 YNNKEL (reference sequence). The CDR3 length is 15 residues. V gave up 2 bases and J gave up 4 bases, with 15 bases separating them.